The 7 T cell receptor beta chains below were found in one sample sequenced in a study of CXCR3-negative and CXCR3-positive naive CD8 T cells. No antigen has been assigned to these receptors. The TRB libraries of cDNA were built by UMI-labeled 5' RACE. One entry per CDR3 protein, without DNA, is what TCRdb gives after re-calling the 5' RACE reads. The sample holds some 150,000 distinct CDR3 sequences. Findings of the study overall: Comparison of naive cells showed more hydrophobic TRB CDR3s in CXCR3-positive than in CXCR3-negative naive cells.

Sequences were obtained from naive CXCR3+ CD8+ T cells from blood. As to subset: CD45RO-CCR7+CD27+CD95- naive CD8+ T cells expressing CXCR3 (TNR3+). The receptors were gathered from a human donor in good health. Some clones in this sample may be carry-over from other donors' samples.

The chain links TRBV11-1 to TRBJ1-5; the D gene TCRdb calls, TRBD1, cannot be checked with no DNA. This CDR3 has 13 amino acids. Germline-derived CDR1 and CDR2 are SGHAT and FQDESV (reference sequence). The CDR3 loop reads CASSPGLYQPQHF.

The chain carries TRBV7-9 and TRBJ2-1; checking the TCRdb D call of TRBD2 is not possible without DNA. Per the germline V gene, CDR1 is SEHNR and CDR2 is FQNEAQ (reference sequence). The CDR3 contains 20 residues. The CDR3 reads CASSSPGLAGGTSSYNEQFF.

CDR3 amino acids: CASSQETRHLRPQYF. The J gene is TRBJ2-5, the V gene TRBV4-3; TCRdb selects TRBD2, and the lack of DNA leaves this call unchecked. Per germline, CDR1 LGHNA and CDR2 YSLEER. CDR3 size: 15 residues.

The chain combines TRBV7-9 with TRBJ2-3. The CDR3 is made up of 13 amino acids. Germline-derived CDR1 and CDR2 are SEHNR and FQNEAQ (reference sequence). The CDR3 reads CASSLPVTDTQYF.

The chain employs TRBV5-1 and TRBJ1-1; checking the TCRdb D call of TRBD1 is not possible without DNA. The CDR3 runs 16 residues. Germline V CDR1 and CDR2: SGHRS, YFSETQ. CDR3 residues: CASSSLDRGYNTEALF. The entire variable domain, with the rest obtained from reference TRBV5-1 and TRBJ1-1, is as follows: KAGVTQTPRYLIKTRGQQVTLSCSPISGHRSVSWYQQTPGQGLQFLFEYFSETQRNKGNFPGRFSGRQFSNSRSEMNVSTLELGDSALYLCASSSLDRGYNTEALFGQGTRLTVV.

This chain joins TRBV9 and TRBJ2-7; TCRdb selects TRBD1, and the lack of DNA leaves this call unchecked. The CDR3 covers 14 residues. Germline values: CDR1 SGDLS, CDR2 YYNGEE. Here the CDR3 reads CASSAGDTAYEQYF.

This chain connects TRBV20-1 to TRBJ1-1; the TCRdb D gene call, TRBD1, has no DNA to confirm it. This CDR3 has 13 residues. Germline V gene lookup returns CDR1 DFQATT and CDR2 SNEGSKA (reference sequence). The CDR3 spells CSALGQQNTEAFF.